This T cell receptor (beta chain) derives from a study of control samples from healthy donors and cancer patients. The CDR3 is 16 residues long. The V end lost 0 bases, the J end lost 0 bases, and 8 bases lay between the germline ends. Germline lookup yields CDR1 MGHRA and CDR2 YSYEKL. This table comes from immunoSEQ multiplex PCR, and its TCRdb copy is limited to in-frame clones, with some not included. The table shows some 140,000 clones, with roughly nine tenths occurring only once. The sequencing sample was made of blood. V is TRBV4-1 and J is TRBJ2-2; D unresolved. This TCR came from a woman in her twenties or thirties in good health. The DNA of the CDR3 is TGCGCCAGCAGCCAAGATTTACCGGCGAACACCGGGGAGCTGTTTTTT. It is translated as CASSQDLPANTGELFF.